Following are 31 T cell receptor beta chains from one sample sequenced in a study of cytomegalovirus exposure and HLA in healthy donors. The PCR employed 60 Vbeta primers together with 13 Jbeta primers. The method was immunoSEQ multiplex PCR; TCRdb's version includes in-frame clones alone and lacks a portion of them. The specimen's table records tens of thousands of clones. Sequencing was carried out using PBMCs. These receptors all stem from a man aged 35 to 55 in good health and CMV-seronegative.

The chain links TRBV27 to TRBJ1-3; 9 bases are shared with TRBD1. Germline-derived CDR1 and CDR2 are MNHEY and SMNVEV (reference sequence). This CDR3 is 16 amino acids long. The ends lost 6 bases at V and 3 bases at J; junction bases unmatched: 9. CDR3 amino acids: CASRPHRGLGGNTIYF. CDR3 bases: TGTGCCAGCAGACCTCACAGGGGGCTGGGTGGAAACACCATATATTTT.

V gene TRBV7-2 combines with J gene TRBJ1-5; no reliable D call. Trimming stripped 4 bases from V and 3 bases from J, with 10 bases between. CDR3 size: 14 residues. CDR1 and CDR2 (germline): SGHTA, FQGNSA. The CDR3: CASSYYTANQPQHF. The CDR3 region has the DNA TGTGCCAGCAGCTACTACACGGCCAATCAGCCCCAGCATTTT.

The chain recombines TRBV29-1 with TRBJ2-1; the D gene is possibly TRBD1 (5 bases). Trimming cost V 6 bases and J 8 bases, with 14 bases left between them. CDR3 length: 12 residues. CDR1 SQVTM and CDR2 ANQGSEA come from the germline V gene. CDR3 DNA sequence: TGCAGCGTCCACCAACCCAGGGATGAGCAGTTCTTC. Amino acids: CSVHQPRDEQFF.

The chain uses TRBV25-1 and TRBJ1-4; no reliable D call. V gave up 1 base and J gave up 8 bases, with 14 bases separating them. Germline V gene sequence: CDR1 MGHDK, CDR2 SYGVNS. CDR3 length: 15 amino acids. The CDR3 region is CASSELKELVEKLFF. For the CDR3, the DNA is TGTGCCAGCAGTGAATTGAAGGAGTTAGTGGAAAAACTGTTTTTT.

The genes are TRBV27 and TRBJ1-2; D unresolved. CDR3 length: 13 residues. V was cut by 3 bases and J by 6 bases, with 11 bases left in between. The germline CDR1 and CDR2 sequences are MNHEY and SMNVEV (reference sequence). The DNA of the CDR3 is TGTGCCAGCAGTTTGCGGGGAACGGATGGCTACACCTTC. Amino acid sequence: CASSLRGTDGYTF.

The chain combines TRBV10-1 with TRBJ1-1; maybe TRBD1 (6 bases). Looked up from germline, CDR1 is WNHNN and CDR2 is SYGVQD (reference sequence). Trimming removed 0 bases at V and 6 bases at J, with 14 bases between. The CDR3 sequence is 15 residues long. CDR3 coding DNA: TGCGCCAGCAGTGAGTCGAGGCAGGGGCTCCCTGAAGCTTTCTTT. Translating gives CASSESRQGLPEAFF.

The chain combines TRBV5-6 with TRBJ1-5; TRBD1 agrees at 7 bases. The CDR3 runs 14 residues. The V and J ends lost 4 bases and 5 bases, in that order; junction bases with no gene match: 6. Germline-derived CDR1 and CDR2 are SGHDT and YYEEEE. Here the CDR3 DNA reads TGTGCCAGCAGCCTCCGAGGGACAGATCAGCCCCAGCATTTT. Its translation is CASSLRGTDQPQHF.

The chain is built from TRBV5-1 and TRBJ2-1; D is undetermined. Trimming shortened V by 0 bases and J by 5 bases, and 6 bases separated the two germline ends. This CDR3 spans 13 amino acids. Germline CDR1 and CDR2: SGHRS and YFSETQ. CDR3 nucleotides: TGCGCCAGCAGCTTGGGGCTCAACAATGAGCAGTTCTTC. Protein: CASSLGLNNEQFF.

The genes are TRBV5-6 and TRBJ2-1, with TRBD1 matching 8 bases. The germline V gene encodes CDR1 SGHDT and CDR2 YYEEEE. Trimming took 3 bases from V and 8 from J; bases not matched to a gene: 4. The CDR3 extends over 13 amino acids. For the CDR3, the DNA is TGTGCCAGCAGCTCGGACAGGGACGATGAGCAGTTCTTC. It encodes CASSSDRDDEQFF.

CDR3 residues: CASSRGGGSGGPSYNEQFF. The CDR3 DNA reads as TGTGCCAGCAGCCGGGGAGGGGGTAGCGGGGGGCCCTCCTACAATGAGCAGTTCTTC. The J gene is TRBJ2-1, the V gene TRBV9, with 10 bases that match TRBD2. Trimming took 4 bases from V and 0 from J; bases not matched to a gene: 13. In germline, CDR1 is SGDLS, CDR2 YYNGEE. The CDR3 is 19 residues long. The full variable domain, its missing parts supplied by reference TRBV9 and TRBJ2-1, is DSGVTQTPKHLITATGQRVTLRCSPRSGDLSVYWYQQSLDQGLQFLIQYYNGEERAKGNILERFSAQQFPDLHSELNLSSLELGDSALYFCASSRGGGSGGPSYNEQFFGPGTRLTVL.

This chain joins TRBV7-2 and TRBJ2-1; 8 nucleotides match TRBD2. This CDR3 is 14 amino acids long. Germline V CDR1 and CDR2: SGHTA, FQGNSA. J gave up 9 bases and V 4 bases, and 8 bases lay outside the gene matches. The CDR3 here is CASSSSTSVVEQFF. Written as DNA, the CDR3 is TGTGCCAGCAGCTCCTCGACTAGCGTAGTTGAGCAGTTCTTC.

V and J are TRBV30 and TRBJ1-2, with TRBD1 as a possible D gene (6 bases). The CDR3 length is 11 residues. Germline-derived CDR1 and CDR2 are GTSNPN and SVGIG (reference sequence). CDR3 sequence (DNA): TGTGCACAAACTACAGGGATGATCTACACCTTC. Translated, it gives CAQTTGMIYTF. Filled out from reference TRBV30 and TRBJ1-2, the complete variable domain reads SQTIHQWPATLVQPVGSPLSLECTVEGTSNPNLYWYRQAAGRGLQLLFYSVGIGQISSEVPQNLSASRPQDRQFILSSKKLLLSDSGFYLCAQTTGMIYTFGSGTRLTVV.

The chain links TRBV5-8 to TRBJ2-4; D is perhaps TRBD2 (5 bases). The germline V and J ends were trimmed by 2 bases and 4 bases, with 10 bases remaining between them. Germline V gives CDR1 SGHTS, CDR2 YDEGEE. The CDR3 contains 14 residues. The CDR3 DNA is TGTGCCAGCAGCTTTAGGGTAGCGAAAAACATTCAGTACTTC. This translates into CASSFRVAKNIQYF.

V and J are TRBV6-1 and TRBJ2-5; D perhaps matches TRBD2 (5 bases). The length of the CDR3 is 14 residues. Between the trimmed V and J ends, which lost 5 bases and 2 bases, there was a span of 12 bases. CDR1 is MNHNS, CDR2 SASEGT, per germline. The CDR3: CASSHGSWQETQYF. For the CDR3, the DNA is TGTGCCAGCAGTCATGGGAGTTGGCAAGAGACCCAGTACTTC.

A note on this clone: One junction end disagrees with the germline gene, perhaps due to a read error. This CDR3 is CASSYSGRATEDFF. CDR3 in DNA: TGTGCCAGCAGTTACTCGGGCAGGGCCACTGAAGATTTCTTT. The chain recombines TRBV6-5 with TRBJ1-1; D might be TRBD1 (5 bases). This CDR3 contains 14 residues. Germline V gene sequence: CDR1 MNHEY, CDR2 SVGAGI.

The chain has TRBV5-4 and TRBJ1-1, with TRBD1 matching over 7 bases. Per germline, CDR1 SGHNT and CDR2 YYREEE (reference sequence). This CDR3 comprises 13 residues. Trimming at V came to 7 bases and at J to 1 base, leaving 4 bases not matched to a gene. CDR3 sequence (DNA): TGTGCCAGCGGTCGGGACAGGAACACTGAAGCTTTCTTT. This translates into CASGRDRNTEAFF.

J is TRBJ1-4 and V is TRBV9, with 8 bases matching TRBD1. Trimming at V came to 9 bases and at J to 5 bases, leaving 3 bases not matched to a gene. The germline V gene encodes CDR1 SGDLS and CDR2 YYNGEE. This CDR3 region has 12 residues. The CDR3 region is CANQGANEKLFF. As DNA, the CDR3 is TGTGCCAACCAGGGGGCCAATGAAAAACTGTTTTTT. Drawing the rest from reference TRBV9 and TRBJ1-4, the complete variable domain is DSGVTQTPKHLITATGQRVTLRCSPRSGDLSVYWYQQSLDQGLQFLIQYYNGEERAKGNILERFSAQQFPDLHSELNLSSLELGDSALYFCANQGANEKLFFGSGTQLSVL.

This chain joins TRBV7-8 and TRBJ1-3, with no clear D. The V and J ends lost 6 bases and 0 bases respectively, with 18 bases between them. Looked up from germline, CDR1 is SGHVS and CDR2 is FQNEAQ. The CDR3 sequence is 17 residues long. CDR3 loop: CASSLTFPQSSGNTIYF. CDR3 nucleotides: TGTGCCAGCAGTCTAACCTTCCCCCAAAGCTCTGGAAACACCATATATTTT.

The rearrangement uses TRBV13 and TRBJ2-7, with 10 bases that match TRBD2. This CDR3 is built from 15 residues. CDR1 PRHDT and CDR2 FYEKMQ come from the germline V gene (reference sequence). The trim removed 5 bases at V and 2 bases at J, leaving 6 bases unmatched. The CDR3 DNA is TGTGCCAGCAGCCCTCTAGCGGGGGCGGCCTACGAGCAGTACTTC. Its translation: CASSPLAGAAYEQYF.

The V gene is TRBV7-9, the J gene TRBJ2-5; D may be TRBD2 (6 bases). The CDR3 has 17 amino acids. CDR1 and CDR2 from the germline V gene are SEHNR and FQNEAQ (reference sequence). The germline V and J ends were trimmed by 1 base and 5 bases, with 20 bases remaining between them. In nucleotides, the CDR3 is TGTGCCAGCAGCTTAGGGAGGGAAGGCCAGGTGTTGGAGACCCAGTACTTC. This sequence encodes CASSLGREGQVLETQYF.

The genes are TRBV5-4 and TRBJ2-3; 8 bases are shared with TRBD2. This CDR3 contains 15 residues. Germline V gene data show CDR1 as SGHNT and CDR2 as YYREEE (reference sequence). V lost 4 bases and J lost 3; bases outside the gene matches: 7. The CDR3, as DNA: TGTGCCAGCAGCAAACGGGGGGGGTCGACAGATACGCAGTATTTT. It encodes CASSKRGGSTDTQYF.

The chain carries TRBV7-6 and TRBJ1-6, with D unresolved. Germline CDR1 reads SGHVS; CDR2 reads FNYEAQ. The V end was cut by 4 bases, the J end by 10 bases, with 11 bases between. The CDR3 sequence is 13 residues long. DNA of the CDR3: TGTGCCAGCAGCTCCTCCTCAGGCTCACCCCTCCACTTT. Translating it yields CASSSSSGSPLHF. Full variable domain (rest looked up from reference TRBV7-6 and TRBJ1-6): GAGVSQSPRYKVTKRGQDVALRCDPISGHVSLYWYRQALGQGPEFLTYFNYEAQQDKSGLPNDRFSAERPEGSISTLTIQRTEQRDSAMYRCASSSSSGSPLHFGNGTRLTVT.

CDR3 DNA: TGTGCCAGCGCGACTACCGGGCTCCAGTTGAACACTGAAGCTTTCTTT. Protein sequence: CASATTGLQLNTEAFF. The J gene is TRBJ1-1, the V gene TRBV19; D is uncertain. This CDR3 is built from 16 residues. V gave up 9 bases and J gave up 0 bases, with 20 bases separating them. Germline CDR1 LNHDA, CDR2 SQIVND (reference sequence). Together with reference TRBV19 and TRBJ1-1, the CDR3 gives the full variable domain: DGGITQSPKYLFRKEGQNVTLSCEQNLNHDAMYWYRQDPGQGLRLIYYSQIVNDFQKGDIAEGYSVSREKKESFPLTVTSAQKNPTAFYLCASATTGLQLNTEAFFGQGTRLTVV.

The rearrangement joins TRBV2 to TRBJ2-1, with a tentative D call TRBD1 (6 bases). The CDR3 sequence is 15 residues long. The V gene's germline CDR1 is SNHLY and CDR2 FYNNEI. The V end lost 5 bases, the J end lost 7 bases, and 18 bases lay between the germline ends. The chain's CDR3 is CASSSWTAGKNEQFF. The CDR3 nucleotides are TGTGCCAGCAGTTCTTGGACAGCCGGGAAGAATGAGCAGTTCTTC.

The chain has TRBV18 and TRBJ2-3; tentatively, D is TRBD1 (5 bases). The germline V gene encodes CDR1 KGHSH and CDR2 LQKENI. The V and J ends lost 3 bases and 5 bases respectively, with 15 bases between them. This CDR3 has 15 residues. The CDR3, as DNA: TGTGCCAGCTCACCCCGGCAGGGTACTGGAGATACGCAGTATTTT. It yields the protein CASSPRQGTGDTQYF.

The chain is built from TRBV20-1 and TRBJ2-7, with D perhaps TRBD2 (5 bases). Between the trimmed V and J ends, which lost 2 bases and 7 bases, there was a span of 9 bases. Germline CDR1 and CDR2: DFQATT and SNEGSKA (reference sequence). The CDR3 has 11 residues. CDR3 nucleotides: TGCAGTGCTAGACTAGCATGGGAGCAGTACTTC. Translating gives CSARLAWEQYF.

The rearrangement joins TRBV19 to TRBJ1-5; 9 nucleotides align to TRBD1. Germline CDR1 reads LNHDA; CDR2 reads SQIVND (reference sequence). The J segment lost 1 base and the V segment lost 2 bases, leaving 3 bases of the junction unmatched. This CDR3 has 16 residues. In nucleotides, the CDR3 is TGTGCCAGTAGTATACCCGGGACAGGGAGCAATCAGCCCCAGCATTTT. Translation gives CASSIPGTGSNQPQHF. Combining the CDR3 with reference TRBV19 and TRBJ1-5 gives the whole variable domain DGGITQSPKYLFRKEGQNVTLSCEQNLNHDAMYWYRQDPGQGLRLIYYSQIVNDFQKGDIAEGYSVSREKKESFPLTVTSAQKNPTAFYLCASSIPGTGSNQPQHFGDGTRLSIL.

The V and J genes are TRBV7-9 and TRBJ1-5, with no clear D. The CDR3 runs to 15 residues. V was shortened by 7 bases and J by 3 bases, with 16 bases between the two germline ends. CDR1 is SEHNR, CDR2 FQNEAQ, per germline (reference sequence). The CDR3 region is CASIPRGYPNQPQHF. In nucleotides, the CDR3 is TGTGCCAGCATCCCTCGGGGTTACCCCAATCAGCCCCAGCATTTT. Combining the CDR3 with reference TRBV7-9 and TRBJ1-5 gives the whole variable domain DTGVSQNPRHKITKRGQNVTFRCDPISEHNRLYWYRQTLGQGPEFLTYFQNEAQLEKSRLLSDRFSAERPKGSFSTLEIQRTEQGDSAMYLCASIPRGYPNQPQHFGDGTRLSIL.

The chain couples TRBV6-5 to TRBJ2-1; 9 positions agree with TRBD1. The germline CDR1 and CDR2 sequences are MNHEY and SVGAGI. Unmatched junction bases numbered 9, after V lost 4 bases and J lost 8 bases. This CDR3 is built from 15 residues. The CDR3 DNA reads TGTGCCAGCAGTTCAACCGGGACAGGGTTACATGAGCAGTTCTTC. Translated: CASSSTGTGLHEQFF.

This chain connects TRBV6-5 to TRBJ2-5, with a weak D call TRBD2 (6 bases). With 6 bases removed from V and 3 bases from J, the gap between germline ends came to 11 bases. CDR3 size: 13 residues. Germline CDR1 and CDR2: MNHEY and SVGAGI. The CDR3 loop is CASRGGGEETQYF. CDR3 coding DNA: TGTGCCAGCAGGGGAGGAGGGGAAGAGACCCAGTACTTC.

The chain has TRBV11-2 and TRBJ2-4; 7 nucleotides align to TRBD2. The CDR3 is 15 residues long. The V and J ends lost 5 bases and 1 base, in that order; junction bases with no gene match: 5. Germline-derived CDR1 and CDR2 are SGHAT and FQNNGV. The CDR3, as DNA: TGTGCCAGCAGCAGCGTCGGGGGGGCCAAAAACATTCAGTACTTC. Translating gives CASSSVGGAKNIQYF.